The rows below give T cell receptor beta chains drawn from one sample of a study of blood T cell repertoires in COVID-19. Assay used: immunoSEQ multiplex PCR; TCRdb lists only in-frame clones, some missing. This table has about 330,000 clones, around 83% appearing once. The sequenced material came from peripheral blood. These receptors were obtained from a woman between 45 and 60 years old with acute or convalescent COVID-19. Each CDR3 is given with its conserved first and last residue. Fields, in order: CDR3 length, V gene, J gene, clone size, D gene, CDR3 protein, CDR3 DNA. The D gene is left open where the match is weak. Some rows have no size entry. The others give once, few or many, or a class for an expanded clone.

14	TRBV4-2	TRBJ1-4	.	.	CASSPVIREEKLFF	TGTGCCAGCAGCCCGGTAATAAGAGAAGAAAAACTGTTTTTT
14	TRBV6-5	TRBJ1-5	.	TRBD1	CASSPDRGVAPQHF	TGTGCCAGCAGTCCCGACAGGGGAGTTGCGCCCCAGCATTTT
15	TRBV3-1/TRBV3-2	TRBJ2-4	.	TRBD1	CASRPPPGQGNIQYF	TGTGCCAGCAGGCCCCCCCCGGGACAGGGGAACATTCAGTACTTC
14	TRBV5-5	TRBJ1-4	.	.	CASSPGVGNEKLFF	TGTGCCAGCAGCCCCGGGGTGGGTAATGAAAAACTGTTTTTT
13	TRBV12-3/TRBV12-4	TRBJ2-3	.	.	CASSLIPGDTQYF	TGTGCCAGCAGTTTAATCCCAGGGGATACGCAGTATTTT
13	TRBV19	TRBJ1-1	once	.	CASSMKRDTEAFF	TGTGCCAGTAGTATGAAGAGGGATACTGAAGCTTTCTTT
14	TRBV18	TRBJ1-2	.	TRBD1	CASSPGQGNYGYTF	TGTGCCAGCTCACCGGGACAGGGGAACTATGGCTACACCTTC
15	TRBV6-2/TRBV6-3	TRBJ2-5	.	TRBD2	CASSPGGSGRQTQYF	TGTGCCAGCAGCCCCGGAGGTAGCGGGAGGCAGACCCAGTACTTC
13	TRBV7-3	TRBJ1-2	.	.	CASSFQGFDGYTF	TGTGCCAGCAGTTTTCAGGGGTTTGATGGCTACACCTTC
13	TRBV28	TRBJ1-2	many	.	CAGSAPGIDGYTF	TGTGCCGGCTCGGCGCCCGGGATTGATGGCTACACCTTC
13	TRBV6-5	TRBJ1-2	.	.	CASNQGLGYGYTF	TGTGCCAGCAATCAGGGGTTAGGCTATGGCTACACCTTC
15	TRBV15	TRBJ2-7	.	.	CATSTTTRRGYEQYF	TGTGCCACCAGCACTACGACTAGAAGGGGATACGAGCAGTACTTC
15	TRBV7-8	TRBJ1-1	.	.	CASRTKGGRGTEAFF	TGTGCCAGCAGGACAAAAGGGGGAAGGGGCACTGAAGCTTTCTTT
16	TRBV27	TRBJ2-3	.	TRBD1	CASSSGQGARGDTQYF	TGTGCCAGCAGTTCGGGACAGGGGGCGCGGGGGGATACGCAGTATTTT
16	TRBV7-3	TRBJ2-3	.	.	CASSLSQGGSTDTQYF	TGTGCCAGCAGCTTATCGCAGGGCGGAAGCACAGATACGCAGTATTTT
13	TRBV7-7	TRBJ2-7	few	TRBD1	CASSWGTGGEQYF	TGTGCCAGCAGCTGGGGGACAGGGGGCGAGCAGTACTTC
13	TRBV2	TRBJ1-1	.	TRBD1	CASTVQGATEAFF	TGTGCCAGCACCGTACAGGGGGCGACTGAAGCTTTCTTT